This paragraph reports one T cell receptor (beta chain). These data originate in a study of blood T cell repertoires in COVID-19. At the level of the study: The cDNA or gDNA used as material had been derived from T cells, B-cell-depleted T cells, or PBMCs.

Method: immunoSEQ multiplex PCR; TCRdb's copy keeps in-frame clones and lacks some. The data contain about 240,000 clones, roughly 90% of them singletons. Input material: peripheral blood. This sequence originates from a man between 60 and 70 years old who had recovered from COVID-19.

DNA of the CDR3: TGTGCCAGCAGTGACGAGCAGGGAGGCTATGGCTACACCTTC. This translates into CASSDEQGGYGYTF. The chain employs TRBV2 and TRBJ1-2, with D perhaps matching TRBD1 (5 bases). The CDR3 loop spans 14 amino acids. The V end lost 3 bases, the J end lost 4 bases, and 12 bases lay between the germline ends. Germline loops: CDR1 SNHLY, CDR2 FYNNEI.